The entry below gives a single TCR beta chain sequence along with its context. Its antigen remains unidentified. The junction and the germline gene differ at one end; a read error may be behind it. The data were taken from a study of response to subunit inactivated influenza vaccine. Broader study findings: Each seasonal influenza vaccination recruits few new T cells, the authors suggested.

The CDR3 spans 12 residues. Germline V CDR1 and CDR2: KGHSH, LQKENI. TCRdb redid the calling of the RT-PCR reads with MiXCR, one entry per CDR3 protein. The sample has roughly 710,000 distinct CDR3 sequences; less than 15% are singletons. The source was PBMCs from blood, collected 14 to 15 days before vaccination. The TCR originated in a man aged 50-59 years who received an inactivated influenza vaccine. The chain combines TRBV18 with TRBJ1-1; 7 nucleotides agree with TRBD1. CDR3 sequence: CASAPETGARDF. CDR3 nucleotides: TGTGCCAGCGCCCCGGAAACAGGGGCTCGGGACTTT.